This paragraph reports one TCR beta chain. This entry comes from a study of blood T cell repertoires in COVID-19. Study overall: There were acute and convalescent COVID-19 samples, and they came from the United States, Italy and Spain. Sources were T cells, B-cell-depleted T cells, or PBMCs; the material itself was cDNA or gDNA.

Source study methods: Estimates of nucleated cell counts were drawn from the amplification of reference gene primers. The assay was immunoSEQ multiplex PCR, and TCRdb's table has in-frame clones only and misses some. The V and J calls and clone size come from that table; D and trimming were worked out from the DNA. The sample shows about 90,000 clones, around four fifths of them seen only once. Germline-derived CDR1 and CDR2 are KGHSH and LQKENI. V lost 2 bases and J lost 0, with 7 bases in between. The CDR3 length is 14 residues. This sequence joins TRBV18 and TRBJ1-1, with D hard to call. Source material: peripheral blood. This clonotype was sampled from a woman between 65 and 79 years old with active or convalescent COVID-19. The CDR3 DNA is TGTGCCAGCTCACCAGACCAGGTGAACACTGAAGCTTTCTTT. It encodes CASSPDQVNTEAFF. Full variable domain (outside the CDR3, taken from reference TRBV18 and TRBJ1-1): NAGVMQNPRHLVRRRGQEARLRCSPMKGHSHVYWYRQLPEEGLKFMVYLQKENIIDESGMPKERFSAEFPKEGPSILRIQQVVRGDSAAYFCASSPDQVNTEAFFGQGTRLTVV.